The clone carrying this T cell receptor beta chain was seen a few times. Its antigen is unidentified. TCRdb reprocessed the reads via MiXCR and lists one record per CDR3 protein. The repertoire holds approximately 300,000 distinct CDR3 sequences, with 25% to 30% as singletons. The CDR3 totals 15 residues. V was pared by 6 bases and J by 1 base, with 15 bases between. Looked up from germline, CDR1 is SEHNR and CDR2 is FQNEAQ (reference sequence). This specimen comes from a study of T cell repertoires in cytomegalovirus infection. V usage is TRBV7-9 and J usage is TRBJ1-1; D perhaps matches TRBD1 (5 bases). The sample consisted of cultured PBMCs, taken from culture after CMV antigen stimulation. The sequence derives from a human donor in good health (CMV status not recorded). Some clones in this sample may be carry-over from other donors' samples. The DNA for the CDR3 is TGTGCCAGCAGTCCCGCGCGCGGGGGGAACACTGAAGCTTTCTTT. It yields the protein CASSPARGGNTEAFF.